This passage covers 19 T cell receptor beta chains from one sample sequenced in a study of blood T cell repertoires in COVID-19. Profiling relied on immunoSEQ multiplex PCR, and the TCRdb table lists in-frame clones only, not all of them. The table lists roughly 370,000 clones, approximately 87% of them singletons. The sample was PBMCs or T cells enriched from blood (not recorded which). These receptors all stem from a woman between 45 and 65 years old who had recovered from COVID-19.

The chain has TRBV10-3 and TRBJ2-7; D gene uncertain. Trimming took off 0 bases at V and 4 bases at J, with 10 bases between the two ends. Germline assignment: CDR1 ENHRY and CDR2 SYGVKD. The CDR3 is 14 residues long. The CDR3 nucleotides are TGTGCCATCAGTGAGTCTGGCCCGAATTACGAGCAGTACTTC. Its protein product is CAISESGPNYEQYF.

This clone was counted only a few times. The chain is built from TRBV2 and TRBJ1-2; 7 bases are shared with TRBD1. CDR3 length: 13 residues. Germline CDR1 is SNHLY and CDR2 is FYNNEI. Germline trimming cut 5 bases from V and 2 bases from J; bases unmatched to any gene: 2. Here the CDR3 reads CASSTGQNYGYTF. Written as DNA, the CDR3 is TGTGCCAGCAGTACGGGACAGAACTATGGCTACACCTTC.

This clone was detected only once. This sequence joins TRBV6-5 and TRBJ2-3, with 7 nucleotides matching TRBD1. This CDR3 has 13 amino acids. Trimming cost V 6 bases and J 6 bases; bases outside gene matches: 6. Germline CDR1 is MNHEY and CDR2 is SVGAGI. CDR3 sequence (DNA): TGTGCCAGCAGGAGCTCCAGGGGGGATACGCAGTATTTT. This gives the protein CASRSSRGDTQYF.

This chain joins TRBV4-1 and TRBJ1-2, with D uncertain. V was shortened by 1 base and J by 4 bases, with 13 bases between the two germline ends. Germline V gives CDR1 MGHRA, CDR2 YSYEKL. CDR3 length equals 15 residues. The CDR3 here is CASSQVFQSGYGYTF. For the CDR3, the DNA is TGCGCCAGCAGCCAAGTTTTCCAGAGCGGCTATGGCTACACCTTC.

The J gene is TRBJ1-6, the V gene TRBV5-4, with D maybe TRBD1 (6 bases). CDR3 length: 14 amino acids. V lost 2 bases to trimming and J lost 5 bases, with 8 bases between them. Germline V gives CDR1 SGHNT, CDR2 YYREEE (reference sequence). Written as DNA, the CDR3 is TGTGCCAGCAGCTTCAGGGGAAATAATTCACCCCTCCACTTT. Protein product: CASSFRGNNSPLHF.

The chain has TRBV7-9 and TRBJ1-2, with D uncertain. CDR1 and CDR2 from the germline V gene are SEHNR and FQNEAQ (reference sequence). The V gene lost 7 bases and the J gene lost 2 bases, with 14 bases spanning the gap. The CDR3 is 14 residues long. CDR3 protein: CASTSSGSNYGYTF. CDR3 nucleotides: TGTGCCAGCACCTCAAGCGGTTCAAACTATGGCTACACCTTC.

The rearrangement links TRBV3-1 (or the pseudogene TRBV3-2) to TRBJ2-5; 8 bases match TRBD2. After removal of 5 bases from V and 2 bases from J, the junction contained 7 bases not matched to a gene. Germline CDR1 is LGHDT and CDR2 is YNNKEL (reference sequence). CDR3 length: 15 amino acids. The CDR3 DNA follows: TGTGCCAGCAGCTCTCGTACGGGGGGGCAAGAGACCCAGTACTTC. Translation: CASSSRTGGQETQYF.

This chain connects TRBV11-2 to TRBJ2-1; TRBD2 matches at 12 bases. The CDR3 spans 16 residues. V was pared by 6 bases and J by 6 bases, with 9 bases of the junction left unmatched. Germline-derived CDR1 and CDR2 are SGHAT and FQNNGV. This chain's CDR3 is CASRRALAGGPNEQFF. DNA for the CDR3: TGTGCCAGCAGGCGGGCCCTAGCGGGGGGGCCCAATGAGCAGTTCTTC.

This rearrangement joins TRBV6-5 to TRBJ2-1; possibly TRBD1 for D (6 bases). V lost 5 bases to trimming and J lost 6 bases, with 14 bases between them. From germline, CDR1 is MNHEY and CDR2 SVGAGI. This CDR3 is 14 amino acids long. The CDR3 DNA is TGTGCCAGCAGTCCAGGGGTGATCGGCAATGAGCAGTTCTTC. It encodes CASSPGVIGNEQFF.

The J gene is TRBJ1-2, the V gene TRBV5-5, with no clear D. Trimming stripped 1 base from V and 6 bases from J, with 7 bases between. This CDR3 has 12 amino acids. The germline V gene encodes CDR1 SGHKS and CDR2 YYEKEE (reference sequence). CDR3 bases: TGTGCCAGCAGCTTGTCCCCAGATGGCTACACCTTC. Protein sequence: CASSLSPDGYTF.

This sequence joins TRBV2 and TRBJ1-1, with 10 bases aligning to TRBD1. V lost 6 bases, J lost 4 bases, and 5 bases stayed unmatched. The CDR3 runs to 14 residues. Looked up from germline, CDR1 is SNHLY and CDR2 is FYNNEI. In DNA form, the CDR3 reads TGTGCCAGCAGCACGGGACAGGGGAGCACTGAAGCTTTCTTT. Translating it yields CASSTGQGSTEAFF.

The rearrangement joins TRBV19 to TRBJ2-2; tentative D call: TRBD1 (6 bases). Trimming took 3 bases from V and 2 from J, leaving 13 bases between them. The CDR3 contains 16 residues. Germline loops: CDR1 LNHDA, CDR2 SQIVND (reference sequence). CDR3 region: CASSILPGVNTGELFF. In DNA form, the CDR3 reads TGTGCCAGTAGTATTTTACCAGGGGTTAACACCGGGGAGCTGTTTTTT.

This chain uses TRBV7-9 with TRBJ1-1; weak D call: TRBD1 (6 bases). The germline V gene encodes CDR1 SEHNR and CDR2 FQNEAQ (reference sequence). The length of the CDR3 is 15 residues. V lost 5 bases and J 1 base, leaving 14 bases between the germline ends. The CDR3 DNA reads TGTGCCAGCAGCACCCGACGACAGGAGAACACTGAAGCTTTCTTT. It is translated as CASSTRRQENTEAFF.

This chain joins TRBV7-9 and TRBJ2-1, with a possible D match to TRBD1 (6 bases). The CDR3 is 16 residues long. The germline gives CDR1 SEHNR, CDR2 FQNEAQ (reference sequence). Between the trimmed V and J ends, which lost 5 bases and 2 bases, there was a span of 16 bases. The CDR3 nucleotides are TGTGCCAGCAGCCCAGCGAGGGGGTTGACCTACAATGAGCAGTTCTTC. It codes for CASSPARGLTYNEQFF.

This chain links TRBV18 with TRBJ1-2; no firm D call. Deletions cut 3 bases from V and 8 bases from J, with 19 bases between. Germline V gives CDR1 KGHSH, CDR2 LQKENI. This CDR3 has 15 amino acids. CDR3: CASSPPSPTAYGYTF. CDR3 sequence (DNA): TGTGCCAGCTCACCCCCTTCGCCTACCGCGTACGGCTACACCTTC.

The V call is TRBV30, the J call TRBJ1-3; weak D call: TRBD1 (5 bases). Germline V CDR1 and CDR2: GTSNPN, SVGIG (reference sequence). The V gene lost 5 bases and the J gene lost 0 bases, with 11 bases spanning the gap. The length of the CDR3 is 14 residues. This chain's CDR3 is CAWGRQFSGNTIYF. CDR3 sequence (DNA): TGTGCCTGGGGGAGACAGTTCTCTGGAAACACCATATATTTT. Based on the CDR3 plus reference TRBV30 and TRBJ1-3, the full variable domain is SQTIHQWPATLVQPVGSPLSLECTVEGTSNPNLYWYRQAAGRGLQLLFYSVGIGQISSEVPQNLSASRPQDRQFILSSKKLLLSDSGFYLCAWGRQFSGNTIYFGEGSWLTVV.

The chain links TRBV18 to TRBJ2-3; the D is unclear. Trimming took off 5 bases at V and 6 bases at J, with 9 bases between the two ends. The CDR3 totals 12 residues. Germline assignment: CDR1 KGHSH and CDR2 LQKENI. The CDR3 nucleotides are TGTGCCAGCTCAATGCTGCGGGATACGCAGTATTTT. Protein product: CASSMLRDTQYF. Complete variable domain (other parts from reference TRBV18 and TRBJ2-3): NAGVMQNPRHLVRRRGQEARLRCSPMKGHSHVYWYRQLPEEGLKFMVYLQKENIIDESGMPKERFSAEFPKEGPSILRIQQVVRGDSAAYFCASSMLRDTQYFGPGTRLTVL.

For this clone: This sample also contains other DNA sequences that code for the same CDR3. The J gene is TRBJ1-2, the V gene TRBV7-9; no clear D. Germline V gene sequence: CDR1 SEHNR, CDR2 FQNEAQ (reference sequence). V was pared by 1 base and J by 2 bases, with 8 bases between. The CDR3 totals 14 residues. The CDR3 protein is CASSLGGSNYGYTF. In DNA, the CDR3 is TGTGCCAGCAGCTTAGGAGGGTCCAACTATGGCTACACCTTC.

The chain combines TRBV5-1 with TRBJ2-2; D uncertain. This CDR3 has 15 amino acids. Germline assignment: CDR1 SGHRS and CDR2 YFSETQ. Trimming cost V 2 bases and J 5 bases, with 13 bases left between them. The CDR3 here is CASSFPQVDTGELFF. CDR3 bases: TGCGCCAGCAGCTTCCCTCAGGTGGATACCGGGGAGCTGTTTTTT.